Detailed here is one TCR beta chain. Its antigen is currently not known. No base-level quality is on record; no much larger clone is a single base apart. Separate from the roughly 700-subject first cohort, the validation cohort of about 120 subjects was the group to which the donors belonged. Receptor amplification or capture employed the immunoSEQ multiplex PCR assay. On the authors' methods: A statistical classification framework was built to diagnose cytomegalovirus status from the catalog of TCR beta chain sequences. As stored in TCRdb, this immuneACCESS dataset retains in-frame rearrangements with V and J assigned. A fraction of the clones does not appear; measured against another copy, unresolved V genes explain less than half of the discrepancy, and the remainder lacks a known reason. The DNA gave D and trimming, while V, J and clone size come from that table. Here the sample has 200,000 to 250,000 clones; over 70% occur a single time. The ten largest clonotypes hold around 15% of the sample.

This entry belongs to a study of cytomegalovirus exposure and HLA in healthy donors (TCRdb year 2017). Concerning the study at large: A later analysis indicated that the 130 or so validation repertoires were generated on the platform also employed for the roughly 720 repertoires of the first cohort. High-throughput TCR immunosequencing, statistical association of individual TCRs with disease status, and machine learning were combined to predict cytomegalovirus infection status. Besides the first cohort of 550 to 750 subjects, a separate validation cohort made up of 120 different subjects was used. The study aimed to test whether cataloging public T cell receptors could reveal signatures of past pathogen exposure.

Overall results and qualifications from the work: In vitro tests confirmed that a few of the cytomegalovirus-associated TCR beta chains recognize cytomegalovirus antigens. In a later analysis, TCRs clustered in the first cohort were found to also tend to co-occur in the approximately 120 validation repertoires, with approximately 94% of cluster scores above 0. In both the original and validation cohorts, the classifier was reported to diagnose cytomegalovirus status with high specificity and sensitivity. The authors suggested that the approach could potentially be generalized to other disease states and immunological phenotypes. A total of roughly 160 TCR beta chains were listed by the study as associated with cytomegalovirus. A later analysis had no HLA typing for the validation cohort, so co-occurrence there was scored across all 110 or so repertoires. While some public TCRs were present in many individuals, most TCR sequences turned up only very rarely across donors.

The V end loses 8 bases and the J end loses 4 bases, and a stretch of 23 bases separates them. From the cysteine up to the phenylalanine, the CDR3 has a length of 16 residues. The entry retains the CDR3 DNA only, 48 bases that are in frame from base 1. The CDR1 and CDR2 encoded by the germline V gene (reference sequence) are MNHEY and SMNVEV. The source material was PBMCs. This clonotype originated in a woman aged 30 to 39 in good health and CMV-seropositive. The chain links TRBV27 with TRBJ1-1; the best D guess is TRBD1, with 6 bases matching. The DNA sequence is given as TGTGCCAGCGGCCAAGGGGGTAGAGGGAGAAGCACTGAAGCTTTCTTT. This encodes CASGQGGRGRSTEAFF.